This entry concerns a single TCR beta chain. It lacks a known antigen. Per-base quality was not reported, and no clone a single base away is much larger than it. This sample was taken from a study of blood T cell repertoires in COVID-19 (dated by TCRdb to 2019 to 2021). A note on the overall study: Samples from collaborators originated in the United States, Italy and Spain and spanned both the acute and convalescent phases of COVID-19. The material from the prospective study consisted of cDNA or gDNA derived from T cells, B-cell-depleted T cells, or PBMCs. Deeply sampled blood TCRbeta repertoires from subjects exposed to, actively infected with, or recovered from COVID-19 were included in the dataset. The repertoires were released in a freely available public database meant as a resource for research on the immune response to SARS-CoV-2. Samples came from the ongoing ImmuneRACE study (first 160 participants) plus 1,254 subjects from 6 global collaborators. Sample metadata almost always included a de-identified subject ID, COVID-19 status, age in years and sex. Where HLA class I and class II types were available, the types were taken from metadata supplied by the sample provider, not from assay-based typing.

What the research found in general, with its limitations: Clinical and demographic metadata were provided uncurated, with the amount varying by source and participant.

V loses 4 bases of germline sequence and J loses 2 bases, and the interval between the two ends is 11 bases. The germline V gene sets CDR1 to SGHNT and CDR2 to YENEEA. The CDR3 contains 14 residues, cysteine and phenylalanine counted. The only DNA kept is the CDR3, 42 bases in frame from the first base. Enrolling through a virtual design, the prospective study's participants ranged in age from roughly 18 to 89 years and lived across about two dozen United States geographic areas. In the prospective study, participants were assigned to cohorts based on the clinical history participants reported in a screening survey and a study questionnaire. Recovered participants in ImmuneRACE Cohort 3 were defined by two consecutive negative NP/OP PCR tests, clearance by a healthcare professional, or resolution of symptoms. In the prospective study, whole blood, serum and a nasopharyngeal or oropharyngeal swab were collected from each participant by mobile phlebotomists. Over an approximately two-month period, participants in the prospective study had the option of providing additional blood draws and questionnaires. Prospective study blood samples were shipped either frozen or at room temperature before DNA extraction.

The immunoSEQ Assay, a bias-controlled multiplex PCR, was used to amplify TCRbeta CDR3 regions from genomic DNA. In the authors' own workflow: Within the assay, amplification of reference gene primers was used to estimate how many nucleated cells each sample contained. To quantify the absolute abundance of each unique TCRbeta CDR3 rearrangement, sequence reads were collapsed and filtered. Productive Simpson clonality was computed per sample as the square root of Simpson's diversity index over productive rearrangements. The table was pulled from immuneACCESS by TCRdb, which kept in-frame rearrangements only. Such tables lose some clones; where checked, under half of the loss comes from unresolved V genes, and the rest has no known cause. V and J calls and clone size are those listed in that table; D and trimming were worked out from the DNA. This sample holds around 370,000 clones; 88% were observed only once. Clones ranked in the top ten supply about 1.1% of the sample.

The chain couples TRBV11-3 to TRBJ1-1; the D segment could be TRBD1, given 6 matching bases. The material sequenced was PBMCs or T cells enriched from blood (not recorded which). This clonotype was obtained from a woman between 18 and 29 years old who had recovered from COVID-19. The CDR3 amino acid sequence is: CASSSGQINTEAFF. The nucleotide sequence is given as TGTGCCAGCAGCTCCGGACAGATTAACACTGAAGCTTTCTTT.